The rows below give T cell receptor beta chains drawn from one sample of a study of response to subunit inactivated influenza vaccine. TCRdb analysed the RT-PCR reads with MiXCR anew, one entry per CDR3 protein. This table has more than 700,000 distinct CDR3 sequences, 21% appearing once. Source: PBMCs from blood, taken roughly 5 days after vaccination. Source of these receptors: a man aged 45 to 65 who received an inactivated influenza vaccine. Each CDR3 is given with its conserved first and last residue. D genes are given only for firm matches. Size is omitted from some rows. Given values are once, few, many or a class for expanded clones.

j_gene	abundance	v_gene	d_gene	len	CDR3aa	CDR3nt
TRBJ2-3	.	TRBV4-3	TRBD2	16	CASSQTAGGPGDTQYF	TGCGCCAGCAGCCAGACAGCGGGAGGGCCAGGGGATACGCAGTATTTT
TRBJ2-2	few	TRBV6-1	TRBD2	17	CASSGTSGSLYTGELFF	TGTGCCAGCAGTGGGACTAGCGGGAGCTTATACACCGGGGAGCTGTTTTTT
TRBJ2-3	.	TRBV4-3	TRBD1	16	CASSPYQDRGADTQYF	TGCGCCAGCAGCCCATACCAGGACAGGGGGGCAGATACGCAGTATTTT
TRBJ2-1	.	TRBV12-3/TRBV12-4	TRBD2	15	CASSPGLAAPNEQFF	TGTGCCAGCAGCCCGGGACTAGCGGCCCCCAATGAGCAGTTCTTC
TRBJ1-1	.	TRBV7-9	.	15	CASSLVSGVDTEAFF	TGTGCCAGCAGCTTAGTTTCCGGGGTAGACACTGAAGCTTTCTTT
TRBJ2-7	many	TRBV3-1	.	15	CASSQGGPLVYEQYF	TGTGCCAGCAGCCAAGGGGGGCCTTTAGTCTACGAGCAGTACTTC
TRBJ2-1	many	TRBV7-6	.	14	CASSLEALSNEQFF	TGTGCCAGCAGCTTAGAAGCGCTCTCAAATGAGCAGTTCTTC
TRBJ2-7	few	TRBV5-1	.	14	CASSAYRDFDEQYF	TGCGCCAGCAGCGCGTACAGGGATTTCGACGAGCAGTACTTC
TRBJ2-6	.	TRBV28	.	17	CASSSVLWGSGANVLTF	TGTGCCAGCAGTTCCGTACTCTGGGGGTCTGGGGCCAACGTCCTGACTTTC
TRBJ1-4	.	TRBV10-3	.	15	CATKEGVSANEKLFF	TGTGCCACCAAGGAGGGAGTGTCGGCTAATGAAAAACTGTTTTTT
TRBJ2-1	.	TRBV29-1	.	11	CSGGARGEQFF	TGCAGCGGAGGGGCACGGGGAGAGCAGTTCTTC
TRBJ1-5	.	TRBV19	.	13	CASSILRNQPQHF	TGTGCCAGTAGTATTCTGAGAAATCAGCCCCAGCATTTT
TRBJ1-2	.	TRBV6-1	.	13	CASSEALKGGYTF	TGTGCCAGCAGTGAAGCCCTCAAGGGGGGCTACACCTTC
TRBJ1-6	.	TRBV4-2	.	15	CASSQDWQGGSPLHF	TGTGCCAGCAGCCAAGACTGGCAGGGAGGGTCACCCCTCCACTTT
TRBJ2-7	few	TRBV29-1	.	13	CSVQNSGPYEQYF	TGCAGCGTTCAAAATTCGGGACCCTACGAGCAGTACTTC
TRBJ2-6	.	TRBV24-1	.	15	CATSAGTSGANVLTF	TGTGCCACCAGTGCCGGGACATCTGGGGCCAACGTCCTGACTTTC
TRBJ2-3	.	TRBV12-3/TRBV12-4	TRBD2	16	CASSFDSGGATDTQYF	TGTGCCAGCAGTTTCGATAGCGGGGGTGCCACAGATACGCAGTATTTT
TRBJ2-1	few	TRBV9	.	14	CASSPGLPPNEQFF	TGTGCCAGCAGCCCGGGACTTCCGCCTAATGAGCAGTTCTTC
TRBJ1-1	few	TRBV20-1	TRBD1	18	CSARPFPPRTGENTEAFF	TGCAGTGCTAGACCTTTTCCCCCTCGGACAGGCGAGAACACTGAAGCTTTCTTT
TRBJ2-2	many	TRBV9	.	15	CASSVDGSEGGELFF	TGTGCCAGCAGCGTAGACGGGTCAGAGGGCGGGGAGCTGTTTTTT
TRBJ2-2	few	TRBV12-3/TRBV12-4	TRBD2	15	CASSLTGRDTGELFF	TGTGCCAGCAGTTTAACGGGGAGGGACACCGGGGAGCTGTTTTTT
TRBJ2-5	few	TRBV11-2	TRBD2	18	CASSGTEGLAGPWGTQYF	TGTGCCAGCAGCGGCACCGAAGGACTAGCGGGGCCCTGGGGGACCCAGTACTTC
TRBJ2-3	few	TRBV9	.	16	CASSVAWRNPTDTQYF	TGTGCCAGCAGCGTAGCTTGGAGGAACCCCACAGATACGCAGTATTTT
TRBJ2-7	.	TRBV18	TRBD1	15	CASSPGTGVNYEQYF	TGTGCCAGCTCCCCCGGGACAGGTGTAAACTACGAGCAGTACTTC
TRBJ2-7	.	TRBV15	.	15	CATSNHRDGAYEQYF	TGTGCCACCAGCAACCACCGGGACGGAGCCTACGAGCAGTACTTC
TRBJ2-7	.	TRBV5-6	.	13	CASSLGGRTEQYF	TGTGCCAGCAGCTTAGGGGGTCGGACCGAGCAGTACTTC
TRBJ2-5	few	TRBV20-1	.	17	CSASTSTGTPQPETQYF	TGCAGTGCTAGCACTAGCACCGGGACGCCCCAACCAGAGACCCAGTACTTC
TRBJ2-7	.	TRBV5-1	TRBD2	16	CASSFGSGLAGSEQYF	TGCGCCAGCTCCTTTGGATCGGGACTAGCTGGTTCCGAGCAGTACTTC
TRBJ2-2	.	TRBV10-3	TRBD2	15	CAISGLAGVTGELFF	TGTGCCATCAGCGGACTAGCGGGAGTCACCGGGGAGCTGTTTTTT
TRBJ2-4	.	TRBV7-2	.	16	CASSSGATLAKNIQYF	TGTGCCAGCAGCTCTGGGGCAACTCTAGCCAAAAACATTCAGTACTTC
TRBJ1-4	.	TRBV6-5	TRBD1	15	CASNSPGQLNEKLFF	TGTGCCAGCAATTCACCGGGACAGCTTAATGAAAAACTGTTTTTT
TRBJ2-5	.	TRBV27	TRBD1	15	CASSSDRGARETQYF	TGTGCCAGCAGTTCGGACAGGGGGGCGCGAGAGACCCAGTACTTC
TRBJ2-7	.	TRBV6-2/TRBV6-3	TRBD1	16	CASSQMGQGAYYEQYF	TGTGCCAGCAGTCAAATGGGACAGGGGGCATACTACGAGCAGTACTTC
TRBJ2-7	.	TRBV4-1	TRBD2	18	CASSQVLAGGSLTYEQYF	TGCGCCAGCAGCCAAGTACTAGCGGGGGGGTCTCTTACCTACGAGCAGTACTTC
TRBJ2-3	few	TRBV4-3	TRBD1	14	CASSPTGARDTQYF	TGCGCCAGCAGCCCGACAGGGGCGCGGGATACGCAGTATTTT
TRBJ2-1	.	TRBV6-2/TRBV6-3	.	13	CATKRVNYNEQFF	TGTGCCACCAAAAGGGTTAACTACAATGAGCAGTTCTTC
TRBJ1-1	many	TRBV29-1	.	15	CSVGSPGLGDTEAFF	TGCAGCGTTGGCAGTCCGGGGCTCGGGGACACTGAAGCTTTCTTT
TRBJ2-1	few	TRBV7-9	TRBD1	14	CASSLYDRGPEQFF	TGTGCCAGCAGCTTATATGACAGGGGGCCGGAGCAGTTCTTC
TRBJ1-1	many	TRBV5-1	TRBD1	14	CASSWGQINTEAFF	TGCGCCAGCAGCTGGGGACAGATCAACACTGAAGCTTTCTTT
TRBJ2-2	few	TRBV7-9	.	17	CASRPRRLAANTGELFF	TGTGCCAGCAGACCCCGCCGGTTAGCGGCTAACACCGGGGAGCTGTTTTTT
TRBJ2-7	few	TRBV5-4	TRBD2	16	CASSPTRLAENYEQYF	TGTGCCAGCAGTCCCACTCGACTAGCGGAGAACTACGAGCAGTACTTC
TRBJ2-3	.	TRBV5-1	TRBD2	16	CASSTGTSRTTDTQYF	TGCGCCAGCAGCACCGGGACTAGCAGAACCACAGATACGCAGTATTTT
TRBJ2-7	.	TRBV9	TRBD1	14	CASSVGDRSYEQYF	TGTGCCAGCAGCGTAGGGGACAGATCCTACGAGCAGTACTTC
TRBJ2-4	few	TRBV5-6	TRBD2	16	CASSPGGVAAKNIQYF	TGTGCCAGCAGCCCGGGGGGGGTTGCGGCCAAAAACATTCAGTACTTC
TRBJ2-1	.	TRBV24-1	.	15	CATSDTRWQYNEQFF	TGTGCCACCAGTGATACCCGGTGGCAATACAATGAGCAGTTCTTC
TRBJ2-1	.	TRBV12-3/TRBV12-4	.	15	CASSLGQAPYNEQFF	TGTGCCAGCAGTTTAGGACAGGCACCCTACAATGAGCAGTTCTTC
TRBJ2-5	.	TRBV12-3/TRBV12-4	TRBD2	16	CASSSTSGGEQETQYF	TGTGCCAGCAGTTCTACTAGCGGGGGGGAGCAAGAGACCCAGTACTTC
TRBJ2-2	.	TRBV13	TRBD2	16	CASSLAGLAGVGELFF	TGTGCCAGCAGCCTCGCCGGGCTAGCGGGAGTTGGGGAGCTGTTTTTT
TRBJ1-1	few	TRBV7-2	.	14	CASSPYRGTTEAFF	TGTGCCAGCAGCCCATACCGGGGAACCACTGAAGCTTTCTTT
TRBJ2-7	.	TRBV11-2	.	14	CASSLNDGNYEQYF	TGTGCCAGCAGCTTAAATGACGGAAACTACGAGCAGTACTTC
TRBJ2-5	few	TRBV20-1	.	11	CSAQLSETQYF	TGCAGTGCCCAATTATCGGAGACCCAGTACTTC
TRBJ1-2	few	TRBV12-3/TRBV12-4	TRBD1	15	CASSIGTGVVDGYTF	TGTGCCAGCAGTATCGGGACAGGGGTCGTGGATGGCTACACCTTC
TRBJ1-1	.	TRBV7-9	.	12	CTSSLQNTEAFF	TGTACCAGCAGCTTGCAGAACACTGAAGCTTTCTTT